A selection of T cell receptor beta chains follows, all from one sample in a study of OX40 agonist ivuxolimab in advanced cancers. Assay used: immunoSEQ multiplex PCR; TCRdb lists only in-frame clones, some missing. The sample includes about 83,000 clones, about 80% of them seen just once. Material: CD4+ or CD8+ T cells sorted from blood, obtained in a trial of the OX40 agonist ivuxolimab. These receptor sequences come from an adult with an advanced solid tumor such as melanoma, head and neck, liver or kidney cancer. Both conserved end residues are part of each CDR3. A D gene is named only where the DNA matches it firmly. Not all rows give a size; the values are once, few, many and, for expanded clones, a class.

13	TRBV19	NA	NA	TRBJ2-7	TGTGCCAGTAGCGGACAGAGTTCCTACGAGCAGTACTTC	CASSGQSSYEQYF
14	TRBV7-3	NA	NA	TRBJ2-2	TGTGCCAGCAGACCCGACACGAACACCGGGGAGCTGTTTTTT	CASRPDTNTGELFF
13	TRBV10-1	NA	once	TRBJ1-4	TGCGCCAGCAGGCGGGACCACAGTGAAAAACTGTTTTTT	CASRRDHSEKLFF
11	TRBV6-6	NA	NA	TRBJ1-1	TGTGCCAGCAGTTTCCAGGGGGAAGCTTTCTTT	CASSFQGEAFF
15	TRBV7-2	NA	once	TRBJ1-6	TGTGCCAGCAGCTTACTATCAGGGAATAATTCACCCCTCCACTTT	CASSLLSGNNSPLHF
14	TRBV18	NA	few	TRBJ2-5	TGTGCCAGCTCACCTCCTTTCCCGGCCGAGACCCAGTACTTC	CASSPPFPAETQYF
17	TRBV5-1	NA	NA	TRBJ2-3	TGCGCCAGCAGCCCACTTCCGGGACCCACGGGAACAGATACGCAGTATTTT	CASSPLPGPTGTDTQYF
17	TRBV11-3	TRBD2	NA	TRBJ2-3	TGTGCCAGCAGCTTATCGGGTCCGGGACTAGGCTTAGATACGCAGTATTTT	CASSLSGPGLGLDTQYF
15	TRBV11-3	TRBD1	NA	TRBJ2-1	TGTGCCAGCAGCTTCGACAGGGGAGGATACAATGAGCAGTTCTTC	CASSFDRGGYNEQFF
14	TRBV13	TRBD1	NA	TRBJ1-1	TGTGCCAGCAGCCGTACAGGGGTCGTTACTGAAGCTTTCTTT	CASSRTGVVTEAFF
13	TRBV28	NA	NA	TRBJ1-1	TGTGCCAGCAGGGTCGTCTGGGACACTGAAGCTTTCTTT	CASRVVWDTEAFF
13	TRBV7-9	NA	NA	TRBJ1-5	TGTGCCAGCAGCTTAGATAGTTATCAGCCCCAGCATTTT	CASSLDSYQPQHF
16	TRBV19	TRBD1	NA	TRBJ2-7	TGTGCCAGTAGTTTCAAGGGGACAGGGGGCGGCTACGAGCAGTACTTC	CASSFKGTGGGYEQYF
16	TRBV4-1	TRBD1	NA	TRBJ2-5	TGCGCCAGCAGCCAAGAGGGACAGGGTTTGTGGGAGACCCAGTACTTC	CASSQEGQGLWETQYF
15	TRBV28	TRBD2	NA	TRBJ2-3	TGTGCCATCTCCACTTTAACGGGGGGGCTGGATACGCAGTATTTT	CAISTLTGGLDTQYF
15	TRBV12-5	NA	NA	TRBJ2-2	TGTGCTAGTGGTTTGTCCGGGACCCTAACCGGGGAGCTGTTTTTT	CASGLSGTLTGELFF
15	TRBV5-6	NA	NA	TRBJ1-4	TGTGCCAGCAGCGAAGCCGGGACACCGCGGGAAAAACTGTTTTTT	CASSEAGTPREKLFF
14	TRBV7-9	NA	once	TRBJ1-1	TGTGCCAGCAGTTTCAGAGGGAGGAACACTGAAGCTTTCTTT	CASSFRGRNTEAFF
14	TRBV5-1	TRBD1	NA	TRBJ1-2	TGCGCCAGCAGCGGCCTAAGAGGGGGCGATGGCTACACCTTC	CASSGLRGGDGYTF
20	TRBV5-1	TRBD2	NA	TRBJ2-3	TGCGCCAGCAGCTTGGCCGTAGCGGGGGGCCAATCTACAAGCACAGATACGCAGTATTTT	CASSLAVAGGQSTSTDTQYF
14	TRBV11-2	NA	NA	TRBJ1-2	TGTGCCAGCAGCCCCCGAGGTTCCAGCTATGGCTACACCTTC	CASSPRGSSYGYTF
15	TRBV5-1	TRBD1	NA	TRBJ2-7	TGCGCCAGCAGCTTGGGGGGACAGGGTTGGACCGAGCAGTACTTC	CASSLGGQGWTEQYF
14	TRBV5-1	NA	NA	TRBJ1-1	TGCGCCAGCAGCGGGCAGGGCGGGGCCACTGAAGCTTTCTTT	CASSGQGGATEAFF
14	TRBV7-2	TRBD1	NA	TRBJ1-2	TGTGCCAGCAGCTTAGACAGGGGGCGAGTTGGCTACACCTTC	CASSLDRGRVGYTF
14	TRBV7-9	NA	NA	TRBJ2-5	TGTGCCAGCAGCCCCGCCGGGCAGGGGGAGACCCAGTACTTC	CASSPAGQGETQYF
14	TRBV7-2	TRBD1	NA	TRBJ1-2	TGTGCCAGCAGCCCCAGGGACAGGGCCTATGGCTACACCTTC	CASSPRDRAYGYTF
15	TRBV6-8	TRBD1	NA	TRBJ2-1	TGTGCCAGCAAGGATCCCGGGACAGTCACCAATGAGCAGTTCTTC	CASKDPGTVTNEQFF
13	TRBV18	NA	NA	TRBJ2-7	TGTGCCAGCTCACACGGTGGGGATCGCGAGCAGTACTTC	CASSHGGDREQYF
14	TRBV7-9	NA	NA	TRBJ1-5	TGTGCCAGCAGCTCCGTGTTTGAGAATCAGCCCCAGCATTTT	CASSSVFENQPQHF
15	TRBV5-5	NA	NA	TRBJ1-6	TGTGCCAGCAGCCAGCTCCGGGGGGGTAATTCACCCCTCCACTTT	CASSQLRGGNSPLHF
18	TRBV28	NA	NA	TRBJ1-6	TGTGCCAGCAGTTTAATGGAATGGGTGGGCAGCGATAATTCACCCCTCCACTTT	CASSLMEWVGSDNSPLHF